These T cell receptor beta chains were read from a single sample in a study of blood T cell repertoires in COVID-19. Generated by immunoSEQ multiplex PCR, the TCRdb table keeps only in-frame clones and is missing some. The repertoire includes about 380,000 clones, around 90% of them detected once, and about 1.1% sits in the top ten. Sequencing input: PBMCs or T cells enriched from blood (not recorded which). The receptor source for this set is a woman younger than 35 who had recovered from COVID-19. CDR3s leave out the opening cysteine and the closing phenylalanine or tryptophan.

CDR3,J,V
ASSSDSFNYGYT,TRBJ1-2,TRBV18
ASSLVPSGGVTGELF,TRBJ2-2,TRBV7-6
ASSEAPAVSYEQY,TRBJ2-7,TRBV2
ASSLDEGVRQY,TRBJ2-7,TRBV11-2
ASSEGLAGLGNEQF,TRBJ2-1,TRBV19
ASGTSGEQF,TRBJ2-1,TRBV5-1
AWSVPTYNQPQH,TRBJ1-5,TRBV30
ASGPGLAGTYNEQF,TRBJ2-1,TRBV5-6
ASSYTPGQGNDEQY,TRBJ2-7,TRBV6-5
ASSLYTGNTEAF,TRBJ1-1,TRBV4-1
ASSDGTEQEETQY,TRBJ2-5,TRBV6-1
ASSSGQGFRKAF,TRBJ1-1,TRBV5-5
ASSSGGGAREGYT,TRBJ1-2,TRBV7-9
SGTGGSGFEETQY,TRBJ2-5,TRBV29-1
ASSLGPTGQPQH,TRBJ1-5,TRBV5-1
ASTSQGRTF,TRBJ1-1,TRBV27
AISESPAGNYEQY,TRBJ2-7,TRBV10-3